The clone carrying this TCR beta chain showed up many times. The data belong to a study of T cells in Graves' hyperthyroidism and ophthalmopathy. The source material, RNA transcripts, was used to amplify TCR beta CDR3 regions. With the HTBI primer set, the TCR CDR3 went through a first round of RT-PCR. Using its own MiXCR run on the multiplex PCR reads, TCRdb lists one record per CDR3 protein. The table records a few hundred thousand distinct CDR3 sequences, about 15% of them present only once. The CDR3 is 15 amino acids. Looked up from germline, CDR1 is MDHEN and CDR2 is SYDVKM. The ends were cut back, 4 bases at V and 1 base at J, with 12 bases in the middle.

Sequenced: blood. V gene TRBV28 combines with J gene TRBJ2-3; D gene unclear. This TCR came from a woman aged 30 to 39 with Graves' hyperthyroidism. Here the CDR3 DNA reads TGTGCCAGCAGTTCCCCAGTGGCGGGCACAGATACGCAGTATTTT. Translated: CASSSPVAGTDTQYF.